These 28 T cell receptor beta chains came from one sample sequenced in a study of blood T cell repertoires in COVID-19. Assay: immunoSEQ multiplex PCR; the TCRdb copy retains only in-frame clones and omits some. The sample carries tens of thousands of clones, around 85% recorded once. Sequenced: peripheral blood. The receptors here all came from a man aged 50-59 years with acute or convalescent COVID-19.

This chain connects TRBV6-5 to TRBJ2-7; a weak D match, TRBD2 (6 bases). The germline V gene encodes CDR1 MNHEY and CDR2 SVGAGI. The CDR3 is 16 amino acids. V lost 2 bases to trimming and J lost 1 base, with 15 bases between them. The CDR3 is CASSYAQASASYEQYF. CDR3 nucleotides: TGTGCCAGCAGTTACGCCCAGGCTAGCGCGTCCTACGAGCAGTACTTC.

Written as DNA, the CDR3 is TGTGCCAGCTCACCAATGGGGCGAAATGAAAAACTGTTTTTT. Amino acids: CASSPMGRNEKLFF. The rearrangement links TRBV18 to TRBJ1-4; maybe TRBD1 (5 bases). This CDR3 is 14 amino acids long. Germline CDR1 and CDR2: KGHSH and LQKENI. With 2 bases removed from V and 5 bases from J, the gap between germline ends came to 9 bases.

The rearrangement joins TRBV5-1 to TRBJ2-2; TRBD1 aligns across 11 bases. This CDR3 has 16 residues. V dropped 4 bases and J dropped 3; count of bases not matched to a gene: 5. CDR1 SGHRS and CDR2 YFSETQ come from the germline V gene. The CDR3 spells CASSRGTGGYTGELFF. In nucleotides, the CDR3 is TGCGCCAGCAGCCGGGGGACAGGGGGATACACCGGGGAGCTGTTTTTT.

This chain connects TRBV5-5 to TRBJ1-2; a weak D match, TRBD1 (6 bases). The germline gives CDR1 SGHKS, CDR2 YYEKEE (reference sequence). Trimming took 2 bases from V and 8 from J, leaving 13 bases between them. CDR3 length equals 13 residues. CDR3 in DNA: TGTGCCAGCAGCTTCCAGGACAGTTTGGGCTACACCTTC. Its protein product is CASSFQDSLGYTF. Full variable domain (remainder filled in from reference TRBV5-5 and TRBJ1-2): DAGVTQSPTHLIKTRGQQVTLRCSPISGHKSVSWYQQVLGQGPQFIFQYYEKEERGRGNFPDRFSARQFPNYSSELNVNALLLGDSALYLCASSFQDSLGYTFGSGTRLTVV.

This chain joins TRBV4-1 and TRBJ2-1; the D is unclear. The CDR3 covers 16 residues. Germline CDR1 reads MGHRA; CDR2 reads YSYEKL. Between the trimmed V and J ends, which lost 0 bases and 7 bases, there was a span of 16 bases. CDR3 amino acids: CASSQDPASRLNEQFF. In nucleotides, the CDR3 is TGCGCCAGCAGCCAAGATCCGGCTTCTAGACTGAATGAGCAGTTCTTC.

This clone has a handful of counts. V is TRBV19 and J is TRBJ1-2; D remains ambiguous. The CDR3 has 14 residues. From germline, CDR1 is LNHDA and CDR2 SQIVND (reference sequence). Trimming removed 2 bases from V and 5 bases from J, with 12 bases in between. The CDR3 DNA reads as TGTGCCAGTAGTATACTAGCCGGAGGATATGGCTACACCTTC. It is translated as CASSILAGGYGYTF. Supplemented by reference TRBV19 and TRBJ1-2, the full variable domain reads DGGITQSPKYLFRKEGQNVTLSCEQNLNHDAMYWYRQDPGQGLRLIYYSQIVNDFQKGDIAEGYSVSREKKESFPLTVTSAQKNPTAFYLCASSILAGGYGYTFGSGTRLTVV.

This clone was counted a few times. This chain links TRBV7-3 with TRBJ1-1; 9 bases are shared with TRBD1. J was trimmed by 4 bases and V by 5 bases; bases with no gene match: 8. This CDR3 contains 15 residues. Per germline, CDR1 SGHTA and CDR2 FQGTGA. CDR3 protein: CASSPLTGGGTEAFF. The CDR3 region has the DNA TGTGCCAGCAGCCCTCTGACAGGGGGGGGCACTGAAGCTTTCTTT.

Written as DNA, the CDR3 is TGTGCCAGTAGTATAGGGGGGACAGCAACTAATGAAAAACTGTTTTTT. It is translated as CASSIGGTATNEKLFF. This rearrangement joins TRBV19 to TRBJ1-4; 7 bases match TRBD1. The CDR3 has 16 residues. J was trimmed by 0 bases and V by 1 base; bases with no gene match: 2. Germline lookup yields CDR1 LNHDA and CDR2 SQIVND (reference sequence).

V gene TRBV7-9 combines with J gene TRBJ1-1; the match to TRBD1 covers 8 bases. The CDR3 is made up of 16 amino acids. Per the germline V gene, CDR1 is SEHNR and CDR2 is FQNEAQ (reference sequence). The V segment lost 5 bases and the J segment 1 base; nucleotides outside the gene matches: 9. The DNA of the CDR3 is TGTGCCAGCAGCCTTGACAGGGGACGGGGGAACACTGAAGCTTTCTTT. Protein: CASSLDRGRGNTEAFF.

This clone occurred once. The chain joins TRBV5-4 to TRBJ1-4; possibly TRBD1 for D (6 bases). Trimming pared 6 bases from V and 2 bases from J, leaving 17 bases between. There are 16 residues in the CDR3. Germline CDR1 is SGHNT and CDR2 is YYREEE (reference sequence). The CDR3 nucleotides are TGTGCCAGCACCCCGGGAGGGGGATCCACTAATGAAAAACTGTTTTTT. Encoded protein: CASTPGGGSTNEKLFF.

The V and J genes are TRBV5-1 and TRBJ2-1; the D gene is possibly TRBD2 (5 bases). The germline gives CDR1 SGHRS, CDR2 YFSETQ. The CDR3 is 14 residues long. V dropped 5 bases and J dropped 9 bases, with 18 bases sitting between them. CDR3 protein: CASRILKEGSEQFF. The CDR3 DNA reads TGCGCCAGCAGAATCCTCAAAGAGGGTAGTGAGCAGTTCTTC.

CDR3 region: CASSYSTSAYEQYF. In DNA form, the CDR3 reads TGTGCCAGCAGTTACTCGACTAGCGCCTACGAGCAGTACTTC. The chain has TRBV6-6 and TRBJ2-7; TRBD2 matches 8 bases. This CDR3 is 14 amino acids long. The germline V gene has CDR1 MNHNY and CDR2 SVGAGI (reference sequence). Trimming cost V 0 bases and J 2 bases; bases outside gene matches: 0.

This chain connects TRBV7-9 to TRBJ1-2, with unresolved D. V shed 5 bases and J shed 4 bases, with 11 bases lying between them. From germline, CDR1 is SEHNR and CDR2 FQNEAQ (reference sequence). The CDR3 loop spans 13 amino acids. The CDR3 region has the DNA TGTGCCAGCAGCCCACTAGTGGGCTATGGCTACACCTTC. It is translated as CASSPLVGYGYTF. Looking up the rest from reference TRBV7-9 and TRBJ1-2 gives the full variable domain: DTGVSQNPRHKITKRGQNVTFRCDPISEHNRLYWYRQTLGQGPEFLTYFQNEAQLEKSRLLSDRFSAERPKGSFSTLEIQRTEQGDSAMYLCASSPLVGYGYTFGSGTRLTVV.

The chain recombines TRBV28 with TRBJ2-2; TRBD2 aligns across 8 bases. The J segment lost 4 bases and the V segment lost 6 bases, leaving 13 bases of the junction unmatched. The CDR3 is made up of 17 amino acids. Germline V CDR1 and CDR2: MDHEN, SYDVKM. The CDR3 DNA reads TGTGCCAGCAGCCCCGGGGGGGGGCGGGAGACCACCGGGGAGCTGTTTTTT. Encoded protein: CASSPGGGRETTGELFF.

The V call is TRBV5-1, the J call TRBJ2-5, with D uncertain. The CDR3 spans 13 residues. Germline lookup yields CDR1 SGHRS and CDR2 YFSETQ. V lost 3 bases and J 3 bases, leaving 9 bases between the germline ends. The CDR3 region is CASSSNNEETQYF. In nucleotides, the CDR3 is TGCGCCAGCAGCTCGAACAACGAAGAGACCCAGTACTTC.

This chain uses TRBV20-1 with TRBJ1-5; D perhaps matches TRBD1 (5 bases). Per the germline V gene, CDR1 is DFQATT and CDR2 is SNEGSKA (reference sequence). This CDR3 region has 14 residues. Trimming pared 3 bases from V and 0 bases from J, leaving 9 bases between. CDR3 nucleotides: TGCAGTGCTAGTACAGGACATAGCAATCAGCCCCAGCATTTT. Protein sequence: CSASTGHSNQPQHF.

The rearrangement uses TRBV19 and TRBJ1-5; D is undetermined. The germline V gene encodes CDR1 LNHDA and CDR2 SQIVND (reference sequence). The CDR3 has 13 amino acids. V was cut by 2 bases and J by 3 bases, with 5 bases left in between. CDR3 DNA sequence: TGTGCCAGTAGTATACCCTTCAATCAGCCCCAGCATTTT. Protein: CASSIPFNQPQHF.

Concerning this clone: Its ends do not fully match the called genes, so a read error is possible. The chain carries TRBV13 and TRBJ2-5; TRBD1 agrees at 12 bases. CDR3 length: 16 amino acids. CDR1 PRHDT and CDR2 FYEKMQ come from the germline V gene (reference sequence). The CDR3 sequence is CASSLGDRGLGETQYF. CDR3 DNA sequence: TGTGCCAGCAGCCTAGGGGACAGGGGGCTTGGAGAGACCCAGTACTTC.

The chain carries TRBV5-1 and TRBJ1-6; maybe TRBD1 (6 bases). The CDR3 loop spans 16 amino acids. Deletions cut 3 bases from V and 8 bases from J, with 18 bases between. The germline gives CDR1 SGHRS, CDR2 YFSETQ. CDR3 sequence reads: CASSSQGHLGDSPLHF. CDR3 DNA sequence: TGCGCCAGCAGCTCTCAGGGACACCTAGGGGATTCACCCCTCCACTTT.

This clone was observed a single time. The gene calls are TRBV19 and TRBJ1-2; D may be TRBD1 (6 bases). Germline loops: CDR1 LNHDA, CDR2 SQIVND (reference sequence). The CDR3 is 14 amino acids. V was shortened by 7 bases and J by 3 bases, with 15 bases between the two germline ends. The chain's CDR3 is CASTDRTIDYGYTF. The DNA of the CDR3 is TGTGCCAGTACAGACAGGACGATAGACTATGGCTACACCTTC.

This rearrangement joins TRBV18 to TRBJ2-1, with D perhaps matching TRBD2 (6 bases). Trimming removed 5 bases at V and 3 bases at J, with 11 bases between. In germline, CDR1 is KGHSH, CDR2 LQKENI. CDR3 length: 14 residues. The CDR3 is CASSKLADYNEQFF. CDR3 nucleotide sequence: TGTGCCAGCTCAAAATTAGCGGACTACAATGAGCAGTTCTTC.

This rearrangement joins TRBV13 to TRBJ2-1; D may be TRBD2 (7 bases). Trimming shortened V by 5 bases and J by 5 bases, and 13 bases separated the two germline ends. Germline assignment: CDR1 PRHDT and CDR2 FYEKMQ (reference sequence). CDR3 length: 14 residues. CDR3 residues: CASSASGGHNEQFF. Here the CDR3 DNA reads TGTGCCAGCAGCGCCTCGGGGGGCCACAATGAGCAGTTCTTC.

The chain has TRBV4-1 and TRBJ2-7; 8 bases line up with TRBD1. Trimming at V came to 0 bases and at J to 2 bases, leaving 3 bases not matched to a gene. This CDR3 region has 15 residues. Per germline, CDR1 MGHRA and CDR2 YSYEKL. The CDR3 here is CASSQESGGPYEQYF. The CDR3, as DNA: TGCGCCAGCAGCCAAGAGTCAGGGGGCCCCTACGAGCAGTACTTC.

The chain is built from TRBV2 and TRBJ2-5, with 15 bases lining up with TRBD2. The V gene's germline CDR1 is SNHLY and CDR2 FYNNEI. The junction had 3 bases not matched to a gene; V was cut back by 5 bases and J by 2 bases. The CDR3 spans 16 residues. CDR3 in DNA: TGTGCCAGCAGTTCGGGACTAGCGGGGGGTCAAGAGACCCAGTACTTC. Encoded protein: CASSSGLAGGQETQYF.

The chain couples TRBV6-5 to TRBJ1-1; D gene uncertain. The V gene's germline CDR1 is MNHEY and CDR2 SVGAGI. Trimming took 3 bases from V and 3 from J, leaving 8 bases between them. The CDR3 consists of 13 residues. The CDR3 DNA follows: TGTGCCAGCAGTTATGGCCCAGACACTGAAGCTTTCTTT. Its protein product is CASSYGPDTEAFF.

CDR3 region: CASSEPGQGGGYTF. The CDR3 DNA sequence: TGTGCCAGCAGTGAACCCGGCCAGGGAGGTGGCTACACCTTC. The chain is built from TRBV6-4 and TRBJ1-2, with a possible D match to TRBD1 (5 bases). In germline, CDR1 is MRHNA, CDR2 SNTAGT. Trimming cost V 3 bases and J 7 bases, with 15 bases left between them. This CDR3 region has 14 residues.

V gene TRBV30 combines with J gene TRBJ2-7; 8 positions match TRBD1. Germline CDR1 reads GTSNPN; CDR2 reads SVGIG (reference sequence). The J segment lost 7 bases and the V segment lost 8 bases, leaving 16 bases of the junction unmatched. The CDR3 extends over 14 amino acids. The CDR3 reads CAGTSGQGAREQYF. The CDR3 nucleotides are TGTGCCGGGACCTCTGGGCAGGGGGCGCGGGAGCAGTACTTC.

The V and J genes are TRBV9 and TRBJ2-3; the match to TRBD2 covers 11 bases. There are 18 residues in the CDR3. Per the germline V gene, CDR1 is SGDLS and CDR2 is YYNGEE. J was trimmed by 2 bases and V by 0 bases; bases with no gene match: 8. CDR3 DNA sequence: TGTGCCAGCAGCGTAGAGGATACTAGCGGGAGAGACACAGATACGCAGTATTTT. This gives the protein CASSVEDTSGRDTDTQYF.